The 12 T cell receptor beta chains below all came from one sample that was sequenced in a study of blood T cell repertoires in COVID-19. Libraries were prepared by immunoSEQ multiplex PCR; TCRdb keeps only in-frame clonotypes and omits some of them. The sample contains approximately 280,000 clones, roughly 90% of which appear only once. The sequencing sample was made of peripheral blood. The receptors stem from a middle-aged man with acute or convalescent COVID-19.

J is TRBJ2-7 and V is TRBV5-8; D not resolved. The ends were cut back, 0 bases at V and 0 bases at J, with 10 bases in the middle. Germline CDR1 is SGHTS and CDR2 is YDEGEE. CDR3 length: 15 amino acids. This chain's CDR3 is CASSLGQVSSYEQYF. The CDR3 DNA follows: TGTGCCAGCAGCTTGGGCCAGGTGAGCTCCTACGAGCAGTACTTC.

This chain links TRBV27 with TRBJ2-2; D is possibly TRBD1 (5 bases). V was trimmed by 3 bases and J by 3 bases, leaving 14 bases between them. Germline CDR1 MNHEY, CDR2 SMNVEV (reference sequence). There are 16 residues in the CDR3. The CDR3: CASSFGLRQYTGELFF. Here the CDR3 DNA reads TGTGCCAGCAGTTTTGGTCTGAGACAGTACACCGGGGAGCTGTTTTTT.

This chain uses TRBV7-9 with TRBJ2-7; TRBD1 agrees at 8 bases. Germline V CDR1 and CDR2: SEHNR, FQNEAQ (reference sequence). Trimming cost V 5 bases and J 4 bases; bases outside gene matches: 7. The CDR3 consists of 14 residues. Written as DNA, the CDR3 is TGTGCCAGCAGCCCGAAGGGACAGGCATACGAGCAGTACTTC. It is translated as CASSPKGQAYEQYF.

The chain couples TRBV12-5 to TRBJ1-1; D is unresolved. The length of the CDR3 is 14 residues. Per the germline V gene, CDR1 is LGHNT and CDR2 is FRNRAP. Deletions cut 2 bases from V and 8 bases from J, with 15 bases between. The DNA for the CDR3 is TGTGCTAGTGGTTTGAAGCTTTCCCCCTCCGAAGCTTTCTTT. Its protein product is CASGLKLSPSEAFF.

In its sample, this clone was seen once. V is TRBV7-2 and J is TRBJ1-1, with 9 nucleotides matching TRBD1. Trimming took 6 bases from V and 5 from J; bases not matched to a gene: 4. The CDR3 loop spans 13 amino acids. Per the germline V gene, CDR1 is SGHTA and CDR2 is FQGNSA. This CDR3 is CASSSDRGTEAFF. The CDR3 region has the DNA TGTGCCAGCAGTTCCGACAGGGGGACTGAAGCTTTCTTT.

This clone was seen a few times. The chain has TRBV7-3 and TRBJ1-2, with 7 bases that match TRBD1. Germline V CDR1 and CDR2: SGHTA, FQGTGA. The trim removed 1 base at V and 5 bases at J, leaving 1 base unmatched. CDR3 size: 13 residues. The CDR3 spells CASSLNRGYGYTF. In DNA, the CDR3 is TGTGCCAGCAGCTTAAACAGGGGATATGGCTACACCTTC. Variable domain in full (rest from reference TRBV7-3 and TRBJ1-2): GAGVSQTPSNKVTEKGKYVELRCDPISGHTALYWYRQSLGQGPEFLIYFQGTGAADDSGLPNDRFFAVRPEGSVSTLKIQRTERGDSAVYLCASSLNRGYGYTFGSGTRLTVV.

This rearrangement joins TRBV7-9 to TRBJ1-6; 9 nucleotides line up with TRBD1. Germline lookup yields CDR1 SEHNR and CDR2 FQNEAQ (reference sequence). This CDR3 is built from 16 residues. V lost 4 bases to trimming and J lost 5 bases; unmatched junction nucleotides: 6. CDR3: CASSSDRGYNNSPLHF. CDR3 bases: TGTGCCAGCAGCTCGGACAGGGGTTACAATAATTCACCCCTCCACTTT.

J is TRBJ1-6 and V is TRBV7-9; D might be TRBD1 (6 bases). Germline V gene data show CDR1 as SEHNR and CDR2 as FQNEAQ (reference sequence). The length of the CDR3 is 16 residues. Trimming removed 4 bases from V and 2 bases from J, with 12 bases in between. CDR3: CASSSSDRTYNSPLHF. The CDR3 nucleotides are TGTGCCAGCAGCTCTTCCGACAGGACCTATAATTCACCCCTCCACTTT. The variable domain in full, with the rest retrieved from reference TRBV7-9 and TRBJ1-6, is DTGVSQNPRHKITKRGQNVTFRCDPISEHNRLYWYRQTLGQGPEFLTYFQNEAQLEKSRLLSDRFSAERPKGSFSTLEIQRTEQGDSAMYLCASSSSDRTYNSPLHFGNGTRLTVT.

This chain links TRBV6-5 with TRBJ1-2; 12 bases agree with TRBD1. Germline V gene lookup returns CDR1 MNHEY and CDR2 SVGAGI. The CDR3 has 15 residues. With 2 bases clipped from V and 8 bases from J, the junction kept 6 bases outside the gene matches. CDR3 sequence reads: CASSYRGQGADGYTF. The CDR3 DNA reads as TGTGCCAGCAGTTACAGGGGACAGGGGGCAGACGGCTACACCTTC.

The chain carries TRBV3-1 (or the pseudogene TRBV3-2) and TRBJ2-1, with D unclear. Germline assignment: CDR1 LGHDT and CDR2 YNNKEL (reference sequence). V was clipped by 3 bases and J by 4 bases, with 13 bases between them. This CDR3 spans 15 amino acids. Here the CDR3 reads CASSQYFQRYNEQFF. CDR3 nucleotides: TGTGCCAGCAGCCAGTATTTTCAGAGGTACAATGAGCAGTTCTTC.

V is TRBV2 and J is TRBJ2-6, with a weak D call TRBD1 (5 bases). Germline lookup yields CDR1 SNHLY and CDR2 FYNNEI. Trimming took off 8 bases at V and 4 bases at J, with 12 bases between the two ends. CDR3 length: 14 amino acids. The CDR3 protein is CASDTGAGANVLTF. CDR3 nucleotide sequence: TGTGCCAGCGATACAGGAGCCGGGGCCAACGTCCTGACTTTC.

The chain is built from TRBV9 and TRBJ2-7, with TRBD2 matching over 10 bases. CDR3 length equals 14 residues. Germline CDR1 and CDR2: SGDLS and YYNGEE. J gave up 3 bases and V 0 bases, and 0 bases lay outside the gene matches. The CDR3 DNA is TGTGCCAGCAGCGTAGGGACTAGCGGCTACGAGCAGTACTTC. Its protein is CASSVGTSGYEQYF. The full variable domain, its missing parts supplied by reference TRBV9 and TRBJ2-7, is DSGVTQTPKHLITATGQRVTLRCSPRSGDLSVYWYQQSLDQGLQFLIQYYNGEERAKGNILERFSAQQFPDLHSELNLSSLELGDSALYFCASSVGTSGYEQYFGPGTRLTVT.